A selection of T cell receptor beta chains follows, all from one sample in a study of beta chain features in type 1 diabetes. Sequenced by immunoSEQ multiplex PCR; TCRdb stores in-frame clones only, minus some. The profile shows about 120,000 clones, 16% of them singletons. The sample was central memory CD4+ T cells from blood. The origin of the receptors is a man aged 30 to 39 with type 1 diabetes. Both conserved end residues are part of each CDR3. Clone size appears in some rows only: once, few, many, or a class for an expanded clone.

clone size	J gene	V gene	CDR3 length	CDR3 protein
few	TRBJ2-7	TRBV7-2	15	CASRPTGTGPYEQYF
few	TRBJ1-6	TRBV29-1	13	CSVQKSYNSPLHF
few	TRBJ1-6	TRBV18	13	CASSPGPRSPLHF
-	TRBJ2-7	TRBV7-6	13	CASSLLGGGEQYF
-	TRBJ2-5	TRBV29-1	13	CSLPGQGGETQYF
few	TRBJ1-2	TRBV9	12	CASSAPRDGYTF
many	TRBJ2-1	TRBV30	13	CAWSVGTTNEQFF
few	TRBJ2-3	TRBV18	15	CASSLSTDSTDTQYF
many	TRBJ2-3	TRBV2	13	CASLAGSTDTQYF
few	TRBJ2-5	TRBV30	14	CAWSETGGVETQYF
-	TRBJ2-7	TRBV7-2	12	CASSTQTYEQYF
many	TRBJ1-1	TRBV7-2	16	CASTDVTGRMNTEAFF
-	TRBJ2-5	TRBV12-5	15	CASGLSGSDQETQYF
few	TRBJ1-2	TRBV6-6	12	CATSSPGGGYTF
few	TRBJ2-7	TRBV11-2	15	CASSVPGQGLYEQYF
few	TRBJ2-3	TRBV7-9	15	CASSPGLVEADTQYF
-	TRBJ2-3	TRBV15	16	CATSRGSGTSTDTQYF
few	TRBJ1-4	TRBV9	13	CASSAGNEEKLFF
few	TRBJ1-2	TRBV4-1	13	CASSGEVNYGYTF
few	TRBJ1-2	TRBV29-1	11	CSVQGAGGYTF
few	TRBJ1-5	TRBV6-5	13	CASGGGSNQPQHF
few	TRBJ2-7	TRBV4-2	15	CASRAGTGGMYEQYF
few	TRBJ2-7	TRBV10-3	14	CAISDSTGTDEQYF
few	TRBJ2-7	TRBV10-3	15	CAISESTKSLYEQYF
few	TRBJ2-2	TRBV7-3	16	CASSLRDSRGTGELFF
-	TRBJ1-5	TRBV20-1	11	CSASSGQPQHF
-	TRBJ2-1	TRBV27	17	CASSHDRPVGAGNEQFF
-	TRBJ2-3	TRBV2	12	CASTELGDTQYF
-	TRBJ1-4	TRBV15	16	CATSRDDGAGNEKLFF
-	-	TRBV5-4	14	CASRLAGGPYEQYF
-	TRBJ1-1	TRBV5-1	15	CASSLEGGLFVEAFF
once	TRBJ2-5	TRBV7-8	15	CASSWTTRRGETQYF
many	TRBJ2-2	TRBV14	12	CASSQYTGELFF
-	TRBJ1-2	TRBV14	15	CASSPLGREIYGYTF
few	TRBJ2-7	TRBV11-3	12	CASSQGAYEQYF